These 20 T cell receptor beta chains originate from one sample sequenced in a study of blood T cells in healthy people across ages. Primed by a sample-barcoded 5' primer and a J-beta primer mix, a second PCR proceeded for 7 to 11 cycles. TCRdb fed the 5' RACE reads into MiXCR, producing one record per CDR3 protein. Of 1.2 million to 1.5 million distinct CDR3 sequences in the sample, roughly 64% are singletons; the top ten hold roughly 7%. The sequenced sample consisted of blood. Every receptor here comes from a man between 18 and 29 years old in good health.

This clonotype was observed a few times. The chain carries TRBV7-2 and TRBJ2-5; 12 nucleotides agree with TRBD2. The CDR3 spans 16 residues. V lost 1 base, J lost 2 bases, and 2 bases stayed unmatched. Germline V CDR1 and CDR2: SGHTA, FQGNSA. This CDR3 is CASSLVLAGGQETQYF. As DNA, the CDR3 is TGTGCCAGCAGCTTAGTTCTAGCGGGAGGGCAAGAGACCCAGTACTTC.

Points on this clonotype: One end of the junction fails to match germline, which may point to a read error. The CDR3 nucleotides are TGTGCCGGCAGCACAACCAAGGACAGCGAAATTCAAAACTATGGCTACACCTTC. It yields the protein CAGSTTKDSEIQNYGYTF. This chain uses TRBV7-9 with TRBJ1-2, with D possibly matching TRBD1 (6 bases). The CDR3 loop spans 18 amino acids. Germline CDR1 reads SEHNR; CDR2 reads FQNEAQ (reference sequence). Variable domain in full (rest from reference TRBV7-9 and TRBJ1-2): DTGVSQNPRHKITKRGQNVTFRCDPISEHNRLYWYRQTLGQGPEFLTYFQNEAQLEKSRLLSDRFSAERPKGSFSTLEIQRTEQGDSAMYLCAGSTTKDSEIQNYGYTFGSGTRLTVV.

In its sample, this clonotype was seen a few times. The chain's CDR3 is CASSQDHSGGDQETQYF. CDR3 nucleotides: TGCGCCAGCAGCCAAGATCATAGCGGGGGGGATCAAGAGACCCAGTACTTC. The rearrangement uses TRBV4-1 and TRBJ2-5, with 11 bases that match TRBD2. Germline assignment: CDR1 MGHRA and CDR2 YSYEKL. The CDR3 consists of 17 residues. J was trimmed by 2 bases and V by 0 bases; bases with no gene match: 5.

The genes are TRBV5-1 and TRBJ1-1; D uncertain. The CDR3 is 14 residues long. V was trimmed by 4 bases and J by 5 bases, leaving 15 bases between them. Germline values: CDR1 SGHRS, CDR2 YFSETQ. The DNA of the CDR3 is TGCGCCAGCAGCGCAGGAAGGATGAGGACTGAAGCTTTCTTT. Translating it yields CASSAGRMRTEAFF.

This clonotype was seen more than once but under ten times. The chain recombines TRBV3-1 with TRBJ2-7, with TRBD2 identical over 10 bases. Germline V gene data show CDR1 as LGHDT and CDR2 as YNNKEL (reference sequence). There are 16 residues in the CDR3. V dropped 4 bases and J dropped 4; count of bases not matched to a gene: 10. The CDR3 spells CASSPPPGTSEYEQYF. The CDR3 region has the DNA TGTGCCAGCAGCCCACCACCCGGGACTAGCGAATACGAGCAGTACTTC.

CDR3 DNA sequence: TGTGCCAGACTCACCAAACGGGTCTCTGGGGCCAACGTCCTGACTTTC. This sequence encodes CARLTKRVSGANVLTF. The chain is built from TRBV27 and TRBJ2-6; D remains ambiguous. CDR3 length: 16 amino acids. Germline V CDR1 and CDR2: MNHEY, SMNVEV (reference sequence). Trimming removed 9 bases from V and 0 bases from J, with 15 bases in between. The variable domain in full, completed from reference TRBV27 and TRBJ2-6, reads EAQVTQNPRYLITVTGKKLTVTCSQNMNHEYMSWYRQDPGLGLRQIYYSMNVEVTDKGDVPEGYKVSRKEKRNFPLILESPSPNQTSLYFCARLTKRVSGANVLTFGAGSRLTVL.

The V and J genes are TRBV5-1 and TRBJ2-1, with 15 bases aligning to TRBD2. The junction had 8 bases not matched to a gene; V was cut back by 4 bases and J by 3 bases. The CDR3 is 18 residues long. Germline loops: CDR1 SGHRS, CDR2 YFSETQ. The CDR3 protein is CASSRGLAGGPVYNEQFF. The CDR3 bases are TGCGCCAGCAGCCGGGGACTAGCGGGAGGCCCCGTCTACAATGAGCAGTTCTTC.

With regard to this clonotype: A read error is possible here, since a much larger clone lies one base away. In DNA, the CDR3 is TGTGCCAGCAGCAATAGCGGGAGCTCCTACAATGAGCAGTTCTTC. It codes for CASSNSGSSYNEQFF. V gene TRBV27 combines with J gene TRBJ2-1, with 9 nucleotides matching TRBD2. Per germline, CDR1 MNHEY and CDR2 SMNVEV (reference sequence). The V segment lost 6 bases and the J segment 0 bases; nucleotides outside the gene matches: 3. This CDR3 has 15 residues.

This chain uses TRBV20-1 with TRBJ1-2; D may be TRBD1 (5 bases). The CDR3 consists of 13 residues. The V gene's germline CDR1 is DFQATT and CDR2 SNEGSKA (reference sequence). Deletions cut 5 bases from V and 3 bases from J, with 13 bases between. CDR3 loop: CSASRQLDYGYTF. As DNA, the CDR3 is TGCAGTGCTTCCCGACAGCTAGACTATGGCTACACCTTC.

This clonotype came up a few times. The chain links TRBV29-1 to TRBJ1-1, with D hard to call. Looked up from germline, CDR1 is SQVTM and CDR2 is ANQGSEA. V shed 6 bases and J shed 1 base, with 15 bases lying between them. CDR3 length equals 14 residues. CDR3 amino acids: CSVRRTGRNTEAFF. The CDR3 DNA sequence: TGCAGCGTCCGAAGGACCGGGCGGAACACTGAAGCTTTCTTT.

Concerning this clonotype itself: The junction departs from germline at one end; a sequencing error may be responsible. The V and J genes are TRBV5-1 and TRBJ2-3, with TRBD1 identical over 7 bases. The CDR3 is 18 residues long. Germline V lookup: CDR1 SGHRS, CDR2 YFSETQ. In DNA form, the CDR3 reads TGCGCCAGTAGCTTGGGGCGTGTCCGGGACAGTCTCACAGATACGCAGTATTTT. Translated, it gives CASSLGRVRDSLTDTQYF.

V usage is TRBV25-1 and J usage is TRBJ1-2, with D possibly matching TRBD1 (5 bases). V lost 2 bases to trimming and J lost 6 bases, with 13 bases between them. This CDR3 has 14 amino acids. Germline CDR1 MGHDK, CDR2 SYGVNS. The CDR3 nucleotides read TGTGCCAGCAGTGAAGTTTTTCCGGGGGATGGCTACACCTTC. This sequence encodes CASSEVFPGDGYTF.

This clonotype was detected a few times. CDR3 protein: CASSGTYTEAFF. The DNA for the CDR3 is TGTGCCAGCAGTGGGACCTACACTGAAGCTTTCTTT. The chain has TRBV6-1 and TRBJ1-1; D unresolved. Trimming took 4 bases from V and 3 from J, leaving 6 bases between them. Germline CDR1 reads MNHNS; CDR2 reads SASEGT. The CDR3 is made up of 12 amino acids.

V usage is TRBV7-6 and J usage is TRBJ2-5, with D perhaps matching TRBD1 or TRBD2 (6 bases each). Germline lookup yields CDR1 SGHVS and CDR2 FNYEAQ. Trimming pared 1 base from V and 7 bases from J, leaving 16 bases between. This CDR3 is built from 15 residues. The CDR3 loop reads CASSLGRGMSSTQYF. DNA for the CDR3: TGTGCCAGCAGCTTAGGGAGGGGGATGAGTTCGACCCAGTACTTC.

The V gene is TRBV20-1, the J gene TRBJ1-2; D is undetermined. Germline CDR1 is DFQATT and CDR2 is SNEGSKA (reference sequence). Trimming left V 1 base short and J 3 bases short, with 9 bases between. The CDR3 totals 13 residues. The CDR3 coding sequence is TGCAGTGCTAGAGGCCTGACGGACTATGGCTACACCTTC. It codes for CSARGLTDYGYTF.

The J gene is TRBJ2-1, the V gene TRBV5-1; 15 bases match TRBD2. After removal of 3 bases from V and 6 bases from J, the junction contained 4 bases not matched to a gene. This CDR3 region has 16 residues. Germline CDR1 reads SGHRS; CDR2 reads YFSETQ. CDR3 loop: CASSWGGLAGGNEQFF. The CDR3 DNA sequence: TGCGCCAGCAGCTGGGGGGGACTAGCGGGAGGCAATGAGCAGTTCTTC.

The chain couples TRBV4-1 to TRBJ2-3; D remains ambiguous. This CDR3 has 15 amino acids. Germline CDR1 is MGHRA and CDR2 is YSYEKL. The germline V and J ends were trimmed by 0 bases and 5 bases, with 12 bases remaining between them. The CDR3 is CASSQEIASVDTQYF. As DNA, the CDR3 is TGCGCCAGCAGCCAAGAGATCGCTTCCGTAGATACGCAGTATTTT.

The rearrangement uses TRBV5-1 and TRBJ2-5, with 9 bases lining up with TRBD1. TRBJ2-7 matches the DNA end more closely, so the J call is doubtful. The CDR3 extends over 15 amino acids. Germline lookup yields CDR1 SGHRS and CDR2 YFSETQ. CDR3 in amino acids: CASSYGQGPFYEQYF. Written as DNA, the CDR3 is TGCGCCAGCAGCTACGGACAGGGGCCATTCTACGAGCAGTACTTC.

The rearrangement joins TRBV28 to TRBJ1-2; D not certain. CDR1 MDHEN and CDR2 SYDVKM come from the germline V gene. Trimming removed 4 bases from V and 5 bases from J, with 17 bases in between. The CDR3 is made up of 15 amino acids. The CDR3 here is CASSWFLNRVYGYTF. The DNA for the CDR3 is TGTGCCAGCAGTTGGTTTCTAAACCGAGTTTATGGCTACACCTTC.

The chain employs TRBV7-6 and TRBJ2-7; 12 bases align to TRBD2. This CDR3 has 17 amino acids. Germline-derived CDR1 and CDR2 are SGHVS and FNYEAQ. J was trimmed by 2 bases and V by 5 bases; bases with no gene match: 10. CDR3 residues: CASSVVTSGSKPYEQYF. DNA for the CDR3: TGTGCCAGCAGCGTCGTGACTAGCGGGAGTAAGCCCTACGAGCAGTACTTC.